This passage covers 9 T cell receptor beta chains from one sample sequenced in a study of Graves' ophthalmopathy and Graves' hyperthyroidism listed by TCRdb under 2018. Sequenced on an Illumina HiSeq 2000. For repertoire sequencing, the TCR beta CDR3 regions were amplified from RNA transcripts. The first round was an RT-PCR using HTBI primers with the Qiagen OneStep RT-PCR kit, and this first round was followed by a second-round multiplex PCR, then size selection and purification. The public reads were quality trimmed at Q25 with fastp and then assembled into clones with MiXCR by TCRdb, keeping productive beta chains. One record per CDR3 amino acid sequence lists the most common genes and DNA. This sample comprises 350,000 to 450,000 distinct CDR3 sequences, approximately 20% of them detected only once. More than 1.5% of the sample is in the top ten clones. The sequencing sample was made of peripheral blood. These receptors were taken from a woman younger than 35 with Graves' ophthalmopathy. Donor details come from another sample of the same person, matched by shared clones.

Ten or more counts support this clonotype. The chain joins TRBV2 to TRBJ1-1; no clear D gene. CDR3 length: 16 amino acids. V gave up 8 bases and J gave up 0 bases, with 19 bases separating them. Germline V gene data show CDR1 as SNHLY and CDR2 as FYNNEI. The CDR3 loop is CASLRVPSRLNTEAFF. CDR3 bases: TGTGCCAGCCTACGTGTCCCGTCCAGGCTGAACACTGAAGCTTTCTTT.

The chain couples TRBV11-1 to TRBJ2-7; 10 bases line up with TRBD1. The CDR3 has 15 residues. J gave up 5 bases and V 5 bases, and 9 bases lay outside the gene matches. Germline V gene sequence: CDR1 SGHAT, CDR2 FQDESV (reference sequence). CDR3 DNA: TGTGCCAGCAGCATGGGACAGGGGATCCTTAACGAGCAGTACTTC. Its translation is CASSMGQGILNEQYF.

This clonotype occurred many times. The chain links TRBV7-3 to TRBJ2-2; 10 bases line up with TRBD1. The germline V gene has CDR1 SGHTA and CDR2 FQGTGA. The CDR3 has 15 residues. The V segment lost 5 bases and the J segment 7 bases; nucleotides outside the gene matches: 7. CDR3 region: CASSNRDRGSGELFF. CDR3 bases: TGTGCCAGCAGCAACCGGGACAGGGGAAGCGGGGAGCTGTTTTTT.

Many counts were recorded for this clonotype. In DNA form, the CDR3 reads TGTGCCAGCAGTAACCGGGACAGGGGCGACGAGGCTTTCTTT. Translated, it gives CASSNRDRGDEAFF. The chain is built from TRBV25-1 and TRBJ1-1, with TRBD1 matching over 10 bases. The CDR3 length is 14 residues. The V gene's germline CDR1 is MGHDK and CDR2 SYGVNS. Trimming removed 5 bases from V and 11 bases from J; junction bases left unmatched: 11.

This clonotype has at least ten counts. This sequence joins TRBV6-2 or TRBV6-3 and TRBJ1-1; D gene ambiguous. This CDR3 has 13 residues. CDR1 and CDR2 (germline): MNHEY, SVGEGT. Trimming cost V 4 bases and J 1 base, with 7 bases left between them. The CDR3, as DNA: TGTGCCAGCAGTTTGCCGTGGAACACTGAAGCTTTCTTT. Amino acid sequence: CASSLPWNTEAFF.

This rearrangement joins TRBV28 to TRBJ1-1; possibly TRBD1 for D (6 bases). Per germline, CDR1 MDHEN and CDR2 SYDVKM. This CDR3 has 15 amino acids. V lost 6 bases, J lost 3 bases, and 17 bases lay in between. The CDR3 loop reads CASRPWDRGDTEAFF. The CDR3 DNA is TGTGCCAGCAGGCCTTGGGATAGGGGGGACACTGAAGCTTTCTTT.

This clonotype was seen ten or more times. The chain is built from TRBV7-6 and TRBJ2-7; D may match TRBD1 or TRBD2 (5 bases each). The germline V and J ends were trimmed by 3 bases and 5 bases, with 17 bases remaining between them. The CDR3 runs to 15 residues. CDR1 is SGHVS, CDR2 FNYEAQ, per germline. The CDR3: CASSFGARQNDEQYF. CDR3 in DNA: TGTGCCAGCAGCTTCGGGGCGAGACAGAACGACGAGCAGTACTTC.

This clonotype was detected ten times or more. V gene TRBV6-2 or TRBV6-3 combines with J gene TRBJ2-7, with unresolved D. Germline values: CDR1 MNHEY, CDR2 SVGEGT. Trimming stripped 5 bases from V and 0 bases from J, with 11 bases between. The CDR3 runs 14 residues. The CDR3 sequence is CASSPNSSSYEQYF. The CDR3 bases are TGTGCCAGCAGTCCAAACTCCTCCTCCTACGAGCAGTACTTC.

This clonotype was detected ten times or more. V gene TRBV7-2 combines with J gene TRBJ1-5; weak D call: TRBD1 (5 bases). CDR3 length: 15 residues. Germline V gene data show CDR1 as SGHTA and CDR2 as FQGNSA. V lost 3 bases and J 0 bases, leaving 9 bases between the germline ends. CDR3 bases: TGTGCCAGCAGCTTGGACACCTATAGCAATCAGCCCCAGCATTTT. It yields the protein CASSLDTYSNQPQHF.